The T cell receptor (beta chain) described here comes from a study of cytomegalovirus exposure and HLA in healthy donors. Study summary: Unique TCRs numbering some 77 million, obtained from HLA-typed donors, made up an early data release. Notes on the study in general: Analysis was performed later, and it showed HLA-associated TCR beta chains to be more clonally expanded than equally common others. Looking again later, the authors saw that most CMV-associated TCR beta chains seemed HLA-restricted.

V lost 3 bases to trimming and J lost 5 bases; unmatched junction nucleotides: 7. Looked up from germline, CDR1 is SGHTA and CDR2 is FQGNSA. CDR3 length: 15 amino acids. Use of 60 Vbeta and 13 Jbeta primers characterized the PCR. Data came from immunoSEQ multiplex PCR; TCRdb stores just in-frame clones and leaves some out. The repertoire holds 150,000 to 250,000 clones, with over 65% as singletons. As concerns this clone: Its antigen remains unknown.

The TCR comes from a boy younger than 10 in good health and CMV-seronegative. V usage is TRBV7-2 and J usage is TRBJ1-2; 9 bases agree with TRBD1. The sequenced sample consisted of PBMCs. The CDR3 loop reads CASSLSTGGIYGYTF. The CDR3 DNA sequence: TGTGCCAGCAGCTTGTCGACAGGGGGAATTTATGGCTACACCTTC.